This T cell receptor (beta chain) appears in the sequencing data of a study of T cells in Graves' hyperthyroidism and ophthalmopathy. The CDR3 loop spans 12 amino acids. CDR1 MDHEN and CDR2 SYDVKM come from the germline V gene. V was pared by 3 bases and J by 12 bases, with 12 bases between. This clonotype was counted many times. From RNA transcripts, TCR beta CDR3 regions were amplified. Using the HTBI primer set, a first-round RT-PCR was run on the TCR CDR3. TCRdb passed the multiplex PCR reads through MiXCR, listing each CDR3 protein once. The sample holds 500,000 to 650,000 distinct CDR3 sequences, roughly 15% seen once. With duration under 3 months, ophthalmopathy was active: Clinical Activity Score at least 3, NOSPECS at least 4.

The sequence derives from a woman in her fifties or sixties with Graves' ophthalmopathy. Sequenced input: blood. This chain links TRBV28 with TRBJ2-1; D gene ambiguous. The CDR3, as DNA: TGTGCCAGCAGTTTCGGTACCCCAGGGCAGTTCTTC. It specifies CASSFGTPGQFF.